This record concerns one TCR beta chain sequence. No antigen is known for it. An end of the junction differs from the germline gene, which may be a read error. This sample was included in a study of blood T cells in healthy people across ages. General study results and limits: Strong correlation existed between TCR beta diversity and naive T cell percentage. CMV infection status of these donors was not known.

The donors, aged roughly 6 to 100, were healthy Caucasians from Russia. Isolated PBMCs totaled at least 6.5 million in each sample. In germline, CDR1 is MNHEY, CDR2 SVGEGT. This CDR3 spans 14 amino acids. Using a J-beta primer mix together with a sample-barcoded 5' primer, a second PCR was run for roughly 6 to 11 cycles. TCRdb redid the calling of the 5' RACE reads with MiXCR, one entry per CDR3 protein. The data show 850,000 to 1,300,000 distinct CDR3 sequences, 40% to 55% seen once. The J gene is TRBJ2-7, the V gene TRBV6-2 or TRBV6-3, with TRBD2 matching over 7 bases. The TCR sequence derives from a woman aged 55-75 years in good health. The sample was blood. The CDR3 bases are TGTGCCAGCAGTTATCCGGGACTAACCTACGAGCAGTGCTTC. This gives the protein CASSYPGLTYEQCF.